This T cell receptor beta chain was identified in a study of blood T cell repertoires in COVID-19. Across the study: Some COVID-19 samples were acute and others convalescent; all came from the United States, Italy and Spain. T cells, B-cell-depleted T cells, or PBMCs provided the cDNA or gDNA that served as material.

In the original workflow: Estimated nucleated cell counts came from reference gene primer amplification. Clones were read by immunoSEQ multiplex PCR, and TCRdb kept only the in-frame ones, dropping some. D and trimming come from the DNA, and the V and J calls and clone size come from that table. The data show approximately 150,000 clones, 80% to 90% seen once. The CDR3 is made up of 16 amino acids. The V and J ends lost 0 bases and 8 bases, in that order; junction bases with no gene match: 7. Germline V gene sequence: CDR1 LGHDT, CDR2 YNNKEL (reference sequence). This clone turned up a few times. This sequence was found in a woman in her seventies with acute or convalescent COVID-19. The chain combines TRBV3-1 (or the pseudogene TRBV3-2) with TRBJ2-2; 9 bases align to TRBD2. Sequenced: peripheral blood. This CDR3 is CASSQEGLAFGGELFF. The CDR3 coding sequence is TGTGCCAGCAGCCAAGAGGGACTAGCTTTTGGTGGGGAGCTGTTTTTT.